The 7 T cell receptor beta chains listed next were all sequenced from one sample in a study of regulatory T cells in long-lasting Graves disease. To make TCR beta libraries, researchers used iRepertoire HTBI primers and Arm-PCR of CDR3 regions. TCRdb passed the multiplex PCR reads through MiXCR, listing each CDR3 protein once. The sample includes roughly 380,000 distinct CDR3 sequences, 15% to 20% of them seen just once. Noted time point: newly diagnosed GD, antithyroid drugs for less than 3 months. PBMC-derived RNA was used for the TCR library. Another study also made use of these data, one on T cells in Graves' hyperthyroidism and ophthalmopathy.

Material: peripheral blood mononuclear cells (PBMCs), obtained at new diagnosis, from a patient treated with antithyroid drugs. These receptors originate from a man in his forties or fifties with Graves disease.

V and J are TRBV5-1 and TRBJ2-5; D is uncertain. The CDR3 loop spans 11 amino acids. Trimming took off 7 bases at V and 4 bases at J, with 8 bases between the two ends. Germline V gene lookup returns CDR1 SGHRS and CDR2 YFSETQ. The CDR3 here is CASPVIETQYF. CDR3 coding DNA: TGCGCCAGCCCAGTCATAGAGACCCAGTACTTC.

This clonotype was detected a few times. The chain links TRBV7-2 to TRBJ2-4; D gene uncertain. Germline CDR1 reads SGHTA; CDR2 reads FQGNSA. The CDR3 has 16 amino acids. The V and J ends lost 0 bases and 2 bases respectively, with 11 bases between them. The CDR3 nucleotides read TGTGCCAGCAGCTTAGCACCAGGAGAATCCAAAAACATTCAGTACTTC. Its translation: CASSLAPGESKNIQYF. The variable domain in full, with the rest retrieved from reference TRBV7-2 and TRBJ2-4, is GAGVSQSPSNKVTEKGKDVELRCDPISGHTALYWYRQSLGQGLEFLIYFQGNSAPDKSGLPSDRFSAERTGGSVSTLTIQRTQQEDSAVYLCASSLAPGESKNIQYFGAGTRLSVL.

This clonotype was detected many times. The gene calls are TRBV12-3 or TRBV12-4 and TRBJ2-1; 8 bases agree with TRBD2. The V and J ends lost 3 bases and 0 bases, in that order; junction bases with no gene match: 7. The CDR3 is 17 residues long. Here the CDR3 reads CASSFTSGTSSYNEQFF. CDR3 coding DNA: TGTGCCAGCAGTTTTACTAGCGGTACGAGCTCCTACAATGAGCAGTTCTTC.

This clonotype has a count of ten or more. The V and J genes are TRBV28 and TRBJ2-3; tentatively, D is TRBD1 (7 bases). Germline CDR1 is MDHEN and CDR2 is SYDVKM. V lost 6 bases to trimming and J lost 0 bases, with 13 bases between them. The CDR3 consists of 15 residues. CDR3 in amino acids: CASSVQGRSTDTQYF. CDR3 nucleotide sequence: TGTGCCAGCAGCGTACAGGGGAGGAGCACAGATACGCAGTATTTT.

The CDR3 is CATKNGGASYEQYF. In DNA, the CDR3 is TGTGCAACAAAGAACGGGGGGGCTTCCTACGAGCAGTACTTC. This chain joins TRBV28 and TRBJ2-7, with 8 bases lining up with TRBD2. Per germline, CDR1 MDHEN and CDR2 SYDVKM. This CDR3 spans 14 amino acids.

This clonotype was seen many times. This chain links TRBV28 with TRBJ2-5, with D possibly being TRBD1 (6 bases). V was pared by 4 bases and J by 1 base, with 13 bases between. The CDR3 has 15 amino acids. Germline CDR1 reads MDHEN; CDR2 reads SYDVKM. CDR3 amino acids: CASSSGDRSQETQYF. The CDR3 nucleotides read TGTGCCAGCAGTTCAGGTGACAGGTCCCAAGAGACCCAGTACTTC.

This clonotype was counted ten times or more. The chain recombines TRBV7-2 with TRBJ1-3; tentatively, D is TRBD1 (5 bases). The ends were cut back, 5 bases at V and 0 bases at J, with 11 bases in the middle. The CDR3 extends over 15 amino acids. CDR1 and CDR2 (germline): SGHTA, FQGNSA. The CDR3 DNA sequence: TGTGCCAGCAGCCCGGGACTTTACTCTGGAAACACCATATATTTT. Translation: CASSPGLYSGNTIYF.